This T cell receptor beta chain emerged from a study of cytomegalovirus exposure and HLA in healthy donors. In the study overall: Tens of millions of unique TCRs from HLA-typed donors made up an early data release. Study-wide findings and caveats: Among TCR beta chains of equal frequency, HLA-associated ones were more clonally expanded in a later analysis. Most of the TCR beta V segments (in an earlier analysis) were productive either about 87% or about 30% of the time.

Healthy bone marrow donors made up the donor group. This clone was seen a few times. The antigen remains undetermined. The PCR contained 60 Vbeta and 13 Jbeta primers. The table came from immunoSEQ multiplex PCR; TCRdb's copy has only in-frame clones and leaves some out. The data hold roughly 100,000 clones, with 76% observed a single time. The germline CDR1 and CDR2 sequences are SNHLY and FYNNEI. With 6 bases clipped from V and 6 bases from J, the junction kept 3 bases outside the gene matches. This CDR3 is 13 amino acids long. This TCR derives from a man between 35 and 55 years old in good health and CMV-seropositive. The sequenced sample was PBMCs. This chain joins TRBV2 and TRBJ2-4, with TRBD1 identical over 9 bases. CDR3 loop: CASRRQGGNIQYF. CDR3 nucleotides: TGTGCCAGCAGGAGACAGGGGGGAAACATTCAGTACTTC.